A selection of T cell receptor beta chains follows, all from one sample in a study of radiotherapy plus CTLA-4 blockade in lung cancer. Profiled with immunoSEQ multiplex PCR; TCRdb holds only in-frame clones, not every one. The sample consists of approximately 95,000 clones, about 81% of them appearing once. Sequences were derived from peripheral blood, sampled from a patient treated with radiotherapy plus ipilimumab. These TCRs come from a human donor with non-small cell lung cancer who had a partial response to radiotherapy plus ipilimumab. The CDR3 runs from the conserved cysteine through the conserved F or W. A D gene is named only where the DNA matches it firmly. Part of the rows lack a size; the others show once, few, many or a class for expanded clones.

d_call: TRBD1
clone_size: .
j_call: TRBJ2-3
v_call: TRBV9
cdr3_aa: CASSTNRGRYTDTQYF
cdr3_nt: TGTGCCAGCAGCACTAACAGGGGGCGTTACACAGATACGCAGTATTTT

d_call: .
clone_size: .
j_call: TRBJ1-5
v_call: TRBV2
cdr3_aa: CASSVGRVNQPQHF
cdr3_nt: TGTGCCAGCTCCGTTGGCAGGGTCAATCAGCCCCAGCATTTT

d_call: .
clone_size: .
j_call: TRBJ2-2
v_call: TRBV5-1
cdr3_aa: CASSLDPGFTGELFF
cdr3_nt: TGCGCCAGCAGCTTGGATCCAGGGTTTACCGGGGAGCTGTTTTTT

d_call: .
clone_size: .
j_call: TRBJ1-6
v_call: TRBV7-9
cdr3_aa: CASSLTGDSPLHF
cdr3_nt: TGTGCCAGCAGCTTGACAGGAGATTCACCCCTCCACTTT

d_call: TRBD2
clone_size: once
j_call: TRBJ2-1
v_call: TRBV5-1
cdr3_aa: CASSTGTSAEQFF
cdr3_nt: TGCGCCAGCAGCACCGGGACTAGCGCGGAGCAGTTCTTC

d_call: .
clone_size: .
j_call: TRBJ2-5
v_call: TRBV19
cdr3_aa: CATSHGSPGEQYF
cdr3_nt: TGTGCCACCTCCCATGGGAGCCCGGGGGAGCAGTACTTC

d_call: .
clone_size: .
j_call: TRBJ2-6
v_call: TRBV4-1
cdr3_aa: CASSPNRLLSGANVLTF
cdr3_nt: TGCGCCAGCAGCCCTAACCGACTGCTCTCTGGGGCCAACGTCCTGACTTTC

d_call: TRBD1
clone_size: .
j_call: TRBJ1-3
v_call: TRBV6-6
cdr3_aa: CASSTGTVGNTIYF
cdr3_nt: TGTGCCAGCAGCACGGGGACAGTAGGAAACACCATATATTTT

d_call: .
clone_size: .
j_call: TRBJ2-7
v_call: TRBV21-1
cdr3_aa: CASSRTGAYEQYF
cdr3_nt: TGTGCCAGCAGCCGGACAGGGGCCTACGAGCAGTACTTC

d_call: .
clone_size: .
j_call: TRBJ1-1
v_call: TRBV28
cdr3_aa: CASSLWAATEAFF
cdr3_nt: TGTGCCAGCAGCCTGTGGGCAGCCACTGAAGCTTTCTTT

d_call: .
clone_size: .
j_call: TRBJ1-5
v_call: TRBV19
cdr3_aa: CASTLRAGDGNQPQHF
cdr3_nt: TGTGCCAGTACCCTGAGGGCAGGGGATGGCAATCAGCCCCAGCATTTT

d_call: .
clone_size: .
j_call: TRBJ1-1
v_call: TRBV19
cdr3_aa: CASSIAQLNTEAFF
cdr3_nt: TGTGCCAGTAGTATAGCACAGCTGAACACTGAAGCTTTCTTT

d_call: TRBD1
clone_size: .
j_call: TRBJ2-3
v_call: TRBV6-6
cdr3_aa: CASRHTGATTDTQYF
cdr3_nt: TGTGCCAGCAGACATACAGGGGCGACCACAGATACGCAGTATTTT

d_call: TRBD2
clone_size: .
j_call: TRBJ2-1
v_call: TRBV5-1
cdr3_aa: CASSQASGRASNEQFF
cdr3_nt: TGCGCCAGCAGCCAAGCAAGCGGGAGGGCCTCCAATGAGCAGTTCTTC

d_call: TRBD1
clone_size: .
j_call: TRBJ1-2
v_call: TRBV19
cdr3_aa: CASNPLDRVNGYTF
cdr3_nt: TGTGCCAGTAATCCCCTGGACAGGGTTAATGGCTACACCTTC

d_call: TRBD2
clone_size: .
j_call: TRBJ2-2
v_call: TRBV5-1
cdr3_aa: CASSPGLAENTGELFF
cdr3_nt: TGCGCCAGCAGCCCGGGACTAGCGGAGAACACCGGGGAGCTGTTTTTT

d_call: .
clone_size: .
j_call: TRBJ2-7
v_call: TRBV19
cdr3_aa: CASGQRYEQYF
cdr3_nt: TGTGCCAGCGGACAGAGATACGAGCAGTACTTC

d_call: .
clone_size: .
j_call: TRBJ1-1
v_call: TRBV10-1
cdr3_aa: CASSESYRDTEAFF
cdr3_nt: TGCGCCAGCAGTGAGTCATACAGGGACACTGAAGCTTTCTTT

d_call: .
clone_size: .
j_call: TRBJ2-3
v_call: TRBV5-1
cdr3_aa: CASSLDRRGSTDTQYF
cdr3_nt: TGCGCCAGCAGCTTGGATCGGCGGGGCAGCACAGATACGCAGTATTTT

d_call: .
clone_size: .
j_call: TRBJ2-7
v_call: TRBV7-9
cdr3_aa: CASSLNSQAYEQYF
cdr3_nt: TGTGCCAGCAGCTTAAACAGCCAGGCCTACGAGCAGTACTTC

d_call: TRBD1
clone_size: .
j_call: TRBJ1-1
v_call: TRBV7-9
cdr3_aa: CASSRDRGPEAFF
cdr3_nt: TGTGCCAGCAGCCGGGACAGGGGACCTGAAGCTTTCTTT

d_call: TRBD2
clone_size: few
j_call: TRBJ2-1
v_call: TRBV18
cdr3_aa: CASSPTSGRFNEQFF
cdr3_nt: TGTGCCAGCTCACCGACTAGCGGGAGGTTCAATGAGCAGTTCTTC

d_call: .
clone_size: few
j_call: TRBJ2-1
v_call: TRBV18
cdr3_aa: CASTRSGGTYNEQFF
cdr3_nt: TGTGCCAGCACCCGATCAGGGGGGACCTACAATGAGCAGTTCTTC

d_call: TRBD1
clone_size: .
j_call: TRBJ2-7
v_call: TRBV27
cdr3_aa: CASSLGQAPSYEQYF
cdr3_nt: TGTGCCAGCAGCCTGGGACAGGCTCCCTCCTACGAGCAGTACTTC

d_call: TRBD1
clone_size: few
j_call: TRBJ1-1
v_call: TRBV6-5
cdr3_aa: CASYGQGAGNTEAFF
cdr3_nt: TGTGCCAGCTATGGACAGGGCGCGGGGAACACTGAAGCTTTCTTT

d_call: TRBD1
clone_size: .
j_call: TRBJ1-2
v_call: TRBV7-3
cdr3_aa: CASSLLGQGNYGYTF
cdr3_nt: TGTGCCAGCAGCTTATTGGGACAGGGGAACTATGGCTACACCTTC

d_call: .
clone_size: .
j_call: TRBJ1-1
v_call: TRBV4-3
cdr3_aa: CASSQGSQGSTEAFF
cdr3_nt: TGCGCCAGCAGCCAAGGGTCCCAAGGGAGCACTGAAGCTTTCTTT

d_call: .
clone_size: .
j_call: TRBJ2-7
v_call: TRBV6-5
cdr3_aa: CASSASGLTPGEQYF
cdr3_nt: TGTGCCAGCAGTGCATCAGGTCTCACTCCGGGGGAGCAGTACTTC

d_call: TRBD2
clone_size: .
j_call: TRBJ2-3
v_call: TRBV7-8
cdr3_aa: CASSEIAGVVDTQYF
cdr3_nt: TGTGCCAGCAGCGAGATAGCGGGAGTTGTAGATACGCAGTATTTT

d_call: .
clone_size: few
j_call: TRBJ2-2
v_call: TRBV13
cdr3_aa: CASSRNIGELFF
cdr3_nt: TGTGCCAGCAGCCGTAATATTGGGGAGCTGTTTTTT

d_call: .
clone_size: .
j_call: TRBJ1-2
v_call: TRBV7-9
cdr3_aa: CASSLTEKGYTF
cdr3_nt: TGTGCCAGCAGCTTAACAGAGAAGGGCTACACCTTC

d_call: TRBD2
clone_size: .
j_call: TRBJ2-3
v_call: TRBV5-8
cdr3_aa: CASSPWREGKETQYF
cdr3_nt: TGTGCCAGCAGCCCCTGGCGGGAGGGCAAAGAGACGCAGTATTTT

d_call: .
clone_size: .
j_call: TRBJ2-1
v_call: TRBV7-6
cdr3_aa: CASSLEVALGGGEQFF
cdr3_nt: TGTGCCAGCAGCTTAGAGGTGGCTCTCGGAGGAGGAGAGCAGTTCTTC

d_call: TRBD1
clone_size: .
j_call: TRBJ1-5
v_call: TRBV28
cdr3_aa: CATLWGTGNSNQPQHF
cdr3_nt: TGTGCCACCCTTTGGGGGACAGGAAATTCGAATCAGCCCCAGCATTTT

d_call: .
clone_size: .
j_call: TRBJ1-1
v_call: TRBV7-3
cdr3_aa: CASSFGPGGTEAFF
cdr3_nt: TGTGCCAGCAGCTTCGGTCCGGGTGGGACTGAAGCTTTCTTT